The 6 T cell receptor beta chains in this list originate from one sample, sequenced in a study of shared clonotypes between healthy human individuals. Measured with immunoSEQ multiplex PCR; TCRdb has only the in-frame clones, and not every one. Found here are roughly 1,500,000 clones, 95% to 99% of them singletons; the top ten hold roughly 0.4%. Sample: naive CD4+ T cells sorted from blood. Stated subset: CD45RA+ positively selected. The receptor source for this set is a man aged 25-45 years in good health.

The chain has TRBV29-1 and TRBJ2-7; 9 bases are a match to TRBD2. Unmatched junction bases numbered 7, after V lost 5 bases and J lost 2 bases. Germline V gene lookup returns CDR1 SQVTM and CDR2 ANQGSEA. The CDR3 has 14 amino acids. CDR3 nucleotides: TGCAGCGTTCGTGCTAGCGGGATTCCCTACGAGCAGTACTTC. Amino acids: CSVRASGIPYEQYF.

This chain connects TRBV19 to TRBJ2-1, with a tentative D call TRBD1 (7 bases). The V and J ends lost 10 bases and 6 bases respectively, with 19 bases between them. Germline V gene lookup returns CDR1 LNHDA and CDR2 SQIVND (reference sequence). The CDR3 runs to 14 residues. CDR3 in DNA: TGTGCCACCTTGAACAGGGGAGGACCCAATGAGCAGTTCTTC. Its translation: CATLNRGGPNEQFF.

The chain recombines TRBV7-2 with TRBJ2-4; 11 bases are shared with TRBD2. This CDR3 is 15 amino acids long. The J segment lost 6 bases and the V segment lost 2 bases, leaving 3 bases of the junction unmatched. CDR1 SGHTA and CDR2 FQGNSA come from the germline V gene. As DNA, the CDR3 is TGTGCCAGCAGCTTAACTAGCGGGAGCGGAAACATTCAGTACTTC. It specifies CASSLTSGSGNIQYF. The complete variable domain, with remaining parts taken from reference TRBV7-2 and TRBJ2-4, reads GAGVSQSPSNKVTEKGKDVELRCDPISGHTALYWYRQSLGQGLEFLIYFQGNSAPDKSGLPSDRFSAERTGGSVSTLTIQRTQQEDSAVYLCASSLTSGSGNIQYFGAGTRLSVL.

This sequence joins TRBV5-6 and TRBJ2-3; possibly TRBD1 for D (6 bases). With 3 bases removed from V and 3 bases from J, the gap between germline ends came to 17 bases. Germline-derived CDR1 and CDR2 are SGHDT and YYEEEE. The CDR3 length is 16 residues. The CDR3 DNA reads as TGTGCCAGCAGCTCCCCGCCGGGACACGTTACAGATACGCAGTATTTT. Its translation is CASSSPPGHVTDTQYF.

The sample holds one count of this clone. CDR3: CASSVTGGYSNQPQHF. Written as DNA, the CDR3 is TGTGCCAGCAGTGTTACAGGGGGCTATAGCAATCAGCCCCAGCATTTT. The genes are TRBV6-1 and TRBJ1-5, with 9 bases that match TRBD1. V lost 4 bases to trimming and J lost 0 bases; unmatched junction nucleotides: 4. Germline V gives CDR1 MNHNS, CDR2 SASEGT. CDR3 length: 16 residues.

The rearrangement joins TRBV19 to TRBJ1-2; unclear D gene. The CDR3 totals 13 residues. The V and J ends lost 2 bases and 4 bases respectively, with 8 bases between them. Germline V lookup: CDR1 LNHDA, CDR2 SQIVND (reference sequence). CDR3 sequence reads: CASSIPGSYGYTF. DNA of the CDR3: TGTGCCAGTAGTATACCGGGTAGCTATGGCTACACCTTC.